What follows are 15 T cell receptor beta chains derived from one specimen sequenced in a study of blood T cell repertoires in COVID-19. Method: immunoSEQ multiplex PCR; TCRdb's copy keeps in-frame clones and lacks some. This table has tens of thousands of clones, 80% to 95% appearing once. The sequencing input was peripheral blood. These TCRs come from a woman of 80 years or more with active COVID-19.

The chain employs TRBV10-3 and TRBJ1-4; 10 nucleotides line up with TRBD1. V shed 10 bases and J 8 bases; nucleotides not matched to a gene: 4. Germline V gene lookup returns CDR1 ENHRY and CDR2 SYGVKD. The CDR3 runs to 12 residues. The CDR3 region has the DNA TGTGCCACCCGGGACAGGGGCGAAAAACTGTTTTTT. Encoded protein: CATRDRGEKLFF.

The CDR3 spells CASSQQGASTGELFF. CDR3 nucleotides: TGTGCCAGCAGCCAACAGGGGGCTAGCACCGGGGAGCTGTTTTTT. The genes are TRBV3-1 (or the pseudogene TRBV3-2) and TRBJ2-2; 8 bases match TRBD1. The CDR3 consists of 15 residues. Looked up from germline, CDR1 is LGHDT and CDR2 is YNNKEL (reference sequence). V lost 2 bases and J lost 4; bases outside the gene matches: 3.

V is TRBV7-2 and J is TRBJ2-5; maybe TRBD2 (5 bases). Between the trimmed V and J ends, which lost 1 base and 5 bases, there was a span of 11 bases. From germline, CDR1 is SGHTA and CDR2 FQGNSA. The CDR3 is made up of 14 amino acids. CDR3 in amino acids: CASSLGPSPETQYF. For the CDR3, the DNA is TGTGCCAGCAGCTTAGGCCCTAGCCCGGAGACCCAGTACTTC.

CDR3 nucleotide sequence: TGTGCCAGCAGTTTCGGCGGCAGGGGCATTAAACAGCCCCAGCATTTT. It is translated as CASSFGGRGIKQPQHF. The V and J genes are TRBV28 and TRBJ1-5; D may be TRBD1 (6 bases). The CDR3 extends over 16 amino acids. The germline V and J ends were trimmed by 3 bases and 7 bases, with 19 bases remaining between them. Looked up from germline, CDR1 is MDHEN and CDR2 is SYDVKM.

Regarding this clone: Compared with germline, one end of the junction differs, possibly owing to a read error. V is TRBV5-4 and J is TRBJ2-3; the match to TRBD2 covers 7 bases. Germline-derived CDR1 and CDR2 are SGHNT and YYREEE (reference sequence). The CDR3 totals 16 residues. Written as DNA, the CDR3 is TGCGCCAGCAGCCCAAGAAGCGGGGATGTCGCAGATACGCAGTATTTT. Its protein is CASSPRSGDVADTQYF.

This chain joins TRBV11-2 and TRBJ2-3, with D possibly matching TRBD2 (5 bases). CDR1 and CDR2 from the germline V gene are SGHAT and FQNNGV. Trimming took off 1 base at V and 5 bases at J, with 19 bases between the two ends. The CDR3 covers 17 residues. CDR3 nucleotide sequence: TGTGCCAGCAGCTTAGGATTGGCCGGGCCCCGGGGAGATACGCAGTATTTT. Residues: CASSLGLAGPRGDTQYF. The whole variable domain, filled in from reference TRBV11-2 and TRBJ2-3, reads EAGVAQSPRYKIIEKRQSVAFWCNPISGHATLYWYQQILGQGPKLLIQFQNNGVVDDSQLPKDRFSAERLKGVDSTLKIQPAKLEDSAVYLCASSLGLAGPRGDTQYFGPGTRLTVL.

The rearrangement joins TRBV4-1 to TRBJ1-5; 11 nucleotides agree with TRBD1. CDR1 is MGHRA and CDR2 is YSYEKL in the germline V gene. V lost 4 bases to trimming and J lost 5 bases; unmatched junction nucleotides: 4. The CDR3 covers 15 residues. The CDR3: CASSREGQGDQPQHF. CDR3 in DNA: TGCGCCAGCAGCCGAGAGGGACAGGGGGATCAGCCCCAGCATTTT.

The CDR3 bases are TGTGCCAGCAGCCGAGCCGGTGATACGCAGTATTTT. Translating gives CASSRAGDTQYF. V and J are TRBV6-5 and TRBJ2-3; D is unresolved. CDR3 length: 12 residues. Per the germline V gene, CDR1 is MNHEY and CDR2 is SVGAGI. Trimming removed 6 bases from V and 6 bases from J, with 10 bases in between.

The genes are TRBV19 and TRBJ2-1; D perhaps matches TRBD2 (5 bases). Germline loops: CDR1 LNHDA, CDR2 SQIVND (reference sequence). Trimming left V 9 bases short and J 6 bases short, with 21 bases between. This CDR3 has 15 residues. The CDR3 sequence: CASRRRHKEGNEQFF. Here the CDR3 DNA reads TGTGCCAGCCGACGTAGGCATAAAGAGGGCAATGAGCAGTTCTTC.

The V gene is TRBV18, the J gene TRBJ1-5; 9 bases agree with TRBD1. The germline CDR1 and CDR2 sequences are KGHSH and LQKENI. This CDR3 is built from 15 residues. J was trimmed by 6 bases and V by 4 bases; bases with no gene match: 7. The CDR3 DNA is TGTGCCAGCTCACTCGGGACAGGGCGAGGTCAGCCCCAGCATTTT. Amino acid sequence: CASSLGTGRGQPQHF.

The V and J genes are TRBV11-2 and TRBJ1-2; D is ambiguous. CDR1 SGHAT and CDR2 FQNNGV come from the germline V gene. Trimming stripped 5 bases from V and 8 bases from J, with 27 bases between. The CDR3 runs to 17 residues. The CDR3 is CASSPLPPRSTIGGYTF. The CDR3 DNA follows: TGTGCCAGCAGCCCTCTACCCCCGCGCAGCACTATAGGAGGCTACACCTTC.

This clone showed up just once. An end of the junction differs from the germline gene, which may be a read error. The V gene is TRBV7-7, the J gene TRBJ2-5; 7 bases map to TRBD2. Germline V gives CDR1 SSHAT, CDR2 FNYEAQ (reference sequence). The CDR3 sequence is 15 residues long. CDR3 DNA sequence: TGTGCTAGCAGCTTAGAGGGAGGGTTCAAGGGGACCCAGTACTTC. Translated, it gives CASSLEGGFKGTQYF.

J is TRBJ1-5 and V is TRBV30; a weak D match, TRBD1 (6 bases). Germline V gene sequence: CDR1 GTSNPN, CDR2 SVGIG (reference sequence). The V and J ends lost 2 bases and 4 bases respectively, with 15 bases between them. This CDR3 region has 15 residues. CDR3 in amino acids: CAWSIQGIGNQPQHF. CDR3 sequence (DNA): TGTGCCTGGAGTATTCAGGGGATCGGGAATCAGCCCCAGCATTTT. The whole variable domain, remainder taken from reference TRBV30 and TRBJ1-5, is SQTIHQWPATLVQPVGSPLSLECTVEGTSNPNLYWYRQAAGRGLQLLFYSVGIGQISSEVPQNLSASRPQDRQFILSSKKLLLSDSGFYLCAWSIQGIGNQPQHFGDGTRLSIL.

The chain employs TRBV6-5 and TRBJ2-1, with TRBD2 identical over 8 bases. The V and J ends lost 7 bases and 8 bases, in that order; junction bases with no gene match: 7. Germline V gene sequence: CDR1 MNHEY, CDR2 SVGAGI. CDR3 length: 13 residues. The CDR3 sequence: CASMSGRGYEQFF. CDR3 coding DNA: TGTGCCAGCATGAGCGGGAGAGGCTATGAGCAGTTCTTC.

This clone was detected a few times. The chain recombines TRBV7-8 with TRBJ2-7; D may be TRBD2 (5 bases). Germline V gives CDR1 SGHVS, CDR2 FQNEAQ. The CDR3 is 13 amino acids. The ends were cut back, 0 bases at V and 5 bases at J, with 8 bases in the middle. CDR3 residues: CASSLALLDEQYV. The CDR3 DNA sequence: TGTGCCAGCAGCTTAGCATTACTAGACGAGCAGTACGTC.